This TCR beta chain was captured by sequencing in a study of cytomegalovirus exposure and HLA in healthy donors. The study, taken as a whole, reports: A later examination showed that TCR association rates differed by HLA locus, with DRB1 most and HLA-C fewest. Common viral pathogens were later found to be apparently linked to several of the most significant clusters. The study designated 150 to 200 TCR beta chains cytomegalovirus-associated.

The PCR ran on 60 Vbeta and 13 Jbeta primers. TCRdb keeps only in-frame clones here, not all; method: immunoSEQ multiplex PCR. The sample holds 95,000 to 150,000 clones. With respect to this clone: Its antigen is as yet unknown.

The CDR3 totals 15 residues. The germline V gene encodes CDR1 SGHVS and CDR2 FQNEAQ. Trimming left V 2 bases short and J 3 bases short, with 12 bases between. This receptor was obtained from a man in his thirties or forties in good health and CMV-seronegative. This sequence joins TRBV7-8 and TRBJ2-3; TRBD2 is a possible D gene (7 bases). The specimen was PBMCs. CDR3 in DNA: TGTGCCAGCAGCTTACGGGGAGGGGGTACAGATACGCAGTATTTT. This sequence encodes CASSLRGGGTDTQYF.